The 22 T cell receptor beta chains in this list originate from one sample, sequenced in a study of T-cell memory formation after mild COVID-19. One entry per CDR3 protein results from TCRdb running MiXCR on the 5' RACE reads. The sample contains about 280,000 distinct CDR3 sequences, under 8.5% of which appear only once. Sequencing used PBMCs or a T cell subset sorted from them (not recorded which). Receptors were obtained from a man aged 18 to 29 who had mild COVID-19 (a few samples of this study predate the infection). Cell type and time point are not known.

The sample holds a few counts of this clonotype. This chain connects TRBV14 to TRBJ1-2; tentatively, D is TRBD1 (5 bases). The V end lost 4 bases, the J end lost 6 bases, and 15 bases lay between the germline ends. The CDR3 extends over 14 amino acids. CDR1 and CDR2 from the germline V gene are SGHDN and FVKESK. CDR3 amino acids: CASSRRGVVHGYTF. CDR3 coding DNA: TGTGCCAGCAGCCGGAGGGGCGTGGTCCATGGCTACACCTTC.

This clonotype was counted a few times. The chain employs TRBV5-1 and TRBJ2-1; D gene unclear. Germline loops: CDR1 SGHRS, CDR2 YFSETQ. The V end was cut by 0 bases, the J end by 3 bases, with 7 bases between. The CDR3 runs to 14 residues. CDR3 in DNA: TGCGCCAGCAGCTTGGGCTGGGACTACAATGAGCAGTTCTTC. Encoded protein: CASSLGWDYNEQFF.

This clonotype showed up many times. The chain links TRBV5-1 to TRBJ2-5, with TRBD1 matching 7 bases. CDR1 is SGHRS, CDR2 YFSETQ, per germline. CDR3 length equals 14 residues. J was trimmed by 0 bases and V by 6 bases; bases with no gene match: 5. CDR3 region: CASTPDRDQETQYF. CDR3 DNA sequence: TGCGCCAGCACTCCCGACAGGGACCAAGAGACCCAGTACTTC.

There are many counts of this clonotype. The chain has TRBV5-1 and TRBJ1-1; weak D call: TRBD1 (5 bases). Per germline, CDR1 SGHRS and CDR2 YFSETQ. V lost 2 bases to trimming and J lost 4 bases, with 12 bases between them. There are 14 residues in the CDR3. The CDR3 loop is CASSLGPGGTEAFF. For the CDR3, the DNA is TGCGCCAGCAGCTTAGGGCCCGGGGGCACTGAAGCTTTCTTT.

This clonotype was seen ten or more times. The chain couples TRBV5-1 to TRBJ2-7, with a possible D match to TRBD1 (6 bases). V gave up 4 bases and J gave up 3 bases, with 17 bases separating them. The CDR3 covers 15 residues. In germline, CDR1 is SGHRS, CDR2 YFSETQ. CDR3 loop: CASSLQGYSDYEQYF. Written as DNA, the CDR3 is TGCGCCAGCAGCCTCCAGGGGTACTCAGACTACGAGCAGTACTTC.

The chain combines TRBV19 with TRBJ1-1; D is undetermined. Trimming took 4 bases from V and 10 from J, leaving 13 bases between them. This CDR3 comprises 12 residues. Germline CDR1 LNHDA, CDR2 SQIVND (reference sequence). CDR3 residues: CASSTLRLGAFF. The CDR3 nucleotides read TGTGCCAGTAGTACCCTCCGCTTGGGAGCTTTCTTT.

This chain uses TRBV5-1 with TRBJ2-1; 14 nucleotides line up with TRBD2. The CDR3 length is 14 residues. CDR1 and CDR2 from the germline V gene are SGHRS and YFSETQ. Losses at the gene ends were 4 bases for V and 8 bases for J; bases not matched to a gene: 2. In nucleotides, the CDR3 is TGCGCCAGCAGCGGGACTAGCGGGGGAGATGAGCAGTTCTTC. Its protein product is CASSGTSGGDEQFF.

This clonotype was counted only a few times. The J gene is TRBJ1-1, the V gene TRBV29-1; maybe TRBD1 (5 bases). Germline V gene data show CDR1 as SQVTM and CDR2 as ANQGSEA. Trimming took off 7 bases at V and 0 bases at J, with 12 bases between the two ends. CDR3 length: 13 residues. The CDR3 region is CSGTDTLNTEAFF. The DNA of the CDR3 is TGCAGCGGTACGGACACCTTGAACACTGAAGCTTTCTTT.

This chain connects TRBV20-1 to TRBJ2-7; 10 bases are shared with TRBD1. This CDR3 comprises 12 residues. CDR1 is DFQATT, CDR2 SNEGSKA, per germline (reference sequence). The trim removed 6 bases at V and 3 bases at J, leaving 2 bases unmatched. This CDR3 reads CSARDRGYEQYV. CDR3 DNA: TGCAGTGCAAGGGACAGGGGCTACGAGCAGTACGTC.

This clonotype was observed at least ten times. The V gene is TRBV6-1, the J gene TRBJ2-5; 8 positions match TRBD1. Germline-derived CDR1 and CDR2 are MNHNS and SASEGT. Trimming at V came to 1 base and at J to 2 bases, leaving 6 bases not matched to a gene. The CDR3 is made up of 16 amino acids. The CDR3 sequence is CASSEGGTGPQETQYF. CDR3 coding DNA: TGTGCCAGCAGTGAAGGGGGGACAGGTCCTCAAGAGACCCAGTACTTC.

Many counts were recorded for this clonotype. The rearrangement uses TRBV6-6 and TRBJ2-6; possible D gene TRBD2, 6 bases. CDR3 length equals 15 residues. Trimming removed 10 bases at V and 0 bases at J, with 13 bases between. Per germline, CDR1 MNHNY and CDR2 SVGAGI (reference sequence). The CDR3 bases are TGTGCCACCTGGGGGGTTTCCTCTGGGGCCAACGTCCTGACTTTC. It codes for CATWGVSSGANVLTF.

The chain recombines TRBV7-3 with TRBJ2-1, with D unresolved. Trimming took off 6 bases at V and 8 bases at J, with 17 bases between the two ends. CDR3 length equals 14 residues. Germline CDR1 is SGHTA and CDR2 is FQGTGA. The CDR3 DNA reads TGTGCCAGCAGTTCCGGACCGTCTGGAGATGAGCAGTTCTTC. Translation: CASSSGPSGDEQFF.

This clonotype was seen repeatedly, ten times or more. The chain employs TRBV12-3 or TRBV12-4 and TRBJ2-3, with D maybe TRBD2 (5 bases). The CDR3 runs to 15 residues. Between the trimmed V and J ends, which lost 3 bases and 5 bases, there was a span of 15 bases. The CDR3 here is CASSFPRSSGDTQYF. The CDR3 region has the DNA TGTGCCAGCAGTTTTCCCCGATCGAGCGGAGATACGCAGTATTTT.

The sample holds a few counts of this clonotype. The chain uses TRBV10-3 and TRBJ2-3, with a possible D match to TRBD1 (6 bases). This CDR3 has 14 amino acids. The V gene's germline CDR1 is ENHRY and CDR2 SYGVKD. V gave up 7 bases and J gave up 2 bases, with 13 bases separating them. The CDR3 here is CAINARTDTDTQYF. The CDR3 DNA reads TGTGCCATCAACGCCAGGACAGACACAGATACGCAGTATTTT.

This clonotype showed up just a few times. This chain joins TRBV5-6 and TRBJ2-2; D gene ambiguous. The CDR3 totals 13 residues. CDR1 and CDR2 (germline): SGHDT, YYEEEE. The ends were cut back, 1 base at V and 6 bases at J, with 7 bases in the middle. The CDR3 region is CASSLRIPGELFF. The DNA of the CDR3 is TGTGCCAGCAGCTTGCGAATTCCCGGGGAGCTGTTTTTT.

This clonotype was seen more than once but under ten times. J is TRBJ1-1 and V is TRBV7-9; the D gene is possibly TRBD1 (5 bases). The germline V and J ends were trimmed by 5 bases and 1 base, with 11 bases remaining between them. The germline V gene has CDR1 SEHNR and CDR2 FQNEAQ (reference sequence). This CDR3 is 14 amino acids long. This CDR3 reads CASSPGGANTEAFF. The CDR3 bases are TGTGCCAGCAGCCCGGGTGGGGCGAACACTGAAGCTTTCTTT. Full variable domain (rest looked up from reference TRBV7-9 and TRBJ1-1): DTGVSQNPRHKITKRGQNVTFRCDPISEHNRLYWYRQTLGQGPEFLTYFQNEAQLEKSRLLSDRFSAERPKGSFSTLEIQRTEQGDSAMYLCASSPGGANTEAFFGQGTRLTVV.

Many counts were recorded for this clonotype. The chain has TRBV5-1 and TRBJ2-5; no firm D call. The germline V and J ends were trimmed by 0 bases and 3 bases, with 9 bases remaining between them. This CDR3 has 14 amino acids. Looked up from germline, CDR1 is SGHRS and CDR2 is YFSETQ. The CDR3 loop reads CASSLGPPKETQYF. CDR3 nucleotides: TGCGCCAGCAGCTTGGGACCCCCCAAAGAGACCCAGTACTTC.

This chain uses TRBV7-3 with TRBJ2-5, with D perhaps being TRBD1 or TRBD2 (5 bases each). The germline CDR1 and CDR2 sequences are SGHTA and FQGTGA. Deletions cut 5 bases from V and 1 base from J, with 14 bases between. The CDR3 consists of 15 residues. CDR3 residues: CASSLEGYSQETQYF. The CDR3 DNA sequence: TGTGCCAGCAGCCTCGAGGGGTACAGCCAAGAGACCCAGTACTTC.

This sequence joins TRBV2 and TRBJ2-7; D uncertain. Trimming removed 3 bases at V and 0 bases at J, with 9 bases between. CDR3 length: 14 amino acids. Germline lookup yields CDR1 SNHLY and CDR2 FYNNEI. The CDR3 reads CASSDLPNSYEQYV. CDR3 bases: TGTGCCAGCAGTGACTTGCCCAACTCCTACGAGCAGTACGTC.

The chain carries TRBV28 and TRBJ1-1; D is unclear. Trimming shortened V by 8 bases and J by 14 bases, and 9 bases separated the two germline ends. Germline V gene data show CDR1 as MDHEN and CDR2 as SYDVKM. The CDR3 has 8 amino acids. CDR3: CASDRGFF. In DNA, the CDR3 is TGTGCCAGCGACCGCGGATTCTTT.

This clonotype appeared many times. The rearrangement uses TRBV11-2 and TRBJ2-1; TRBD1 or TRBD2 may be the D gene (7 bases each). V lost 5 bases and J lost 2, with 16 bases in between. The length of the CDR3 is 16 residues. Per the germline V gene, CDR1 is SGHAT and CDR2 is FQNNGV. The CDR3, as DNA: TGTGCCAGCAGCCCCAGCAGGGGGGGAACCTACAATGAGCAGTTCTTC. Its translation: CASSPSRGGTYNEQFF.

This clonotype was counted many times. The rearrangement joins TRBV7-2 to TRBJ1-3; D perhaps matches TRBD1 (5 bases). Germline loops: CDR1 SGHTA, CDR2 FQGNSA. Between the trimmed V and J ends, which lost 4 bases and 2 bases, there was a span of 15 bases. This CDR3 spans 16 amino acids. The CDR3 spells CASSSYRRQAGNTIYF. For the CDR3, the DNA is TGTGCCAGCAGCTCCTACAGGAGGCAGGCTGGAAACACCATATATTTT.